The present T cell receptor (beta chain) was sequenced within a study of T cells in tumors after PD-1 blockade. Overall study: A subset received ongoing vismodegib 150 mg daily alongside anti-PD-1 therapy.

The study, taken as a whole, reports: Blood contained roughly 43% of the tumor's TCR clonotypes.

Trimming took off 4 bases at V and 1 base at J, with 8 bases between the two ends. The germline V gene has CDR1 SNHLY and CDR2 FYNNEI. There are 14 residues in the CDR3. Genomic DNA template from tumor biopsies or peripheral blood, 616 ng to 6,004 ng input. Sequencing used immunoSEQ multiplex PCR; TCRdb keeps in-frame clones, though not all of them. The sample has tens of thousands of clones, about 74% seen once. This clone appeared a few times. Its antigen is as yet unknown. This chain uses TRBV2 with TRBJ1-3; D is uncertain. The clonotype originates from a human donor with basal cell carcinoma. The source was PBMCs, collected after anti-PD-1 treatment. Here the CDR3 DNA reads TGTGCCAGCAGTGCCAGGACTTCTGGAAACACCATATATTTT. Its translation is CASSARTSGNTIYF.